This T cell receptor (beta chain) derives from a study of T cell responses to AZD1222 COVID-19 vaccine (dated by TCRdb to the early 2020s). General notes on the study: A total of 233 trial participants underwent TCR sequencing, of whom nearly 210 received two doses of AZD1222 and 26 received two doses of the MenACWY control vaccine. Trial participants were enrolled by age into 18-55, 56-69 and 70-plus year subgroups, with approximately 150, 30 and 60 TCR-sequenced participants respectively.

The CDR3 regions of human TCRbeta chains were analyzed by immunosequencing. The published analysis was carried out like this. TCRs in the repertoires were matched against a reference library of SARS-CoV-2-specific TCRs that had been generated with the MIRA antigen-specificity platform. Breadth was defined as the fraction of unique TCRs that were SARS-CoV-2-associated, and depth was defined as the fraction of total T cells that were SARS-CoV-2-associated. Using the MIRA data, each spike-specific TCR was assigned both to the spike region to which the TCR was reactive and to a CD4 or CD8 class. Log10-transformed breadth and depth values were compared by one-way ANOVA with Sidak's multiple comparisons tests. Here the immuneACCESS table is served through TCRdb, limited to in-frame sequences with V and J called. Missing clones are a known gap in these copies; in checked studies unresolved V genes cover under half, and the rest lacks a known reason. The V and J calls and the clone size are those of that table, but D and trimming were determined from the DNA. This sample has 150,000 to 250,000 clones in its table, and 91% of those were observed once. Around 3% of the sample comes from the top ten.

Note on this clone: Its antigen target is currently unknown. No clone much larger than this one lies a single base away; base qualities are absent.

This specimen's time point label, per the study, means: about 28 days (+/-7) after the second vaccine dose. AZD1222 recipients whose second dose came at about 4 weeks and those whose second dose came at about 12 weeks were combined into one group, since spike-specific TCR depth and breadth did not differ between the two schedules. Vaccinee samples were obtained from the UK trials COV001 and COV002, which included a single-blind randomized controlled phase 2/3 trial of AZD1222 (ChAdOx1 nCoV-19) in healthy adults. Trial participant PBMC samples were collected at day 0 and day 28 after the second dose for TCRbeta chain sequencing. CDR1 MGHDK and CDR2 SYGVNS are derived from the germline V gene. The CDR3, from cysteine to phenylalanine, totals 15 residues. Only the CDR3 DNA is retained, 45 bases long and in frame from the first base. Trimming at the junction amounts to 3 bases on V and 0 bases on J, and the germline ends lie 11 bases apart.

Study-wide findings and limitations: Spike-specific TCR breadth and depth rose significantly after two AZD1222 doses compared with day 0 and with MenACWY recipients. No day 14 peak-response samples were available, so repertoires were characterized only after the peak T cell response. Nearly half of unique spike-specific TCRs reportedly recognized epitopes outside regions mutated in the B.1.351 and B.1.1.7 variants. CD4 TCRs associated with the vaccine covered the entire spike protein, and the dominant responses were in regions 160-218 and 743-854. Participants were mostly white British, with more females than males. The authors suggested clonal diversity may have been underestimated. Conclusions about previously exposed vaccinees were limited because only six or seven AZD1222 recipients were SARS-CoV-2 seropositive at baseline. In the small 56-69-year group, the increase in depth fell short of significance, most likely because of low power.

Source: peripheral blood, taken 28 days after the second AZD1222 dose. Recombination connected TRBV25-1 to TRBJ1-2; there is no confident call for the D gene. This sequence was found in an adult who received the AZD1222 COVID-19 vaccine. CDR3 sequence: CASSDISTANYGYTF. The nucleotide sequence is given as TGTGCCAGCAGTGACATCTCCACAGCTAACTATGGCTACACCTTC.